This T cell receptor (beta chain) came from a study of T cell responses to AZD1222 COVID-19 vaccine. Overall study findings and caveats: Breadth and depth of Spike-specific TCRs rose after two AZD1222 doses. Sampled repertoires all dated from after the peak T cell response.

Measured with immunoSEQ multiplex PCR; TCRdb has only the in-frame clones, and not every one. The profile covers 120,000 or so clones, with around 80% appearing a single time and 4% to 5% taken by the ten largest. The CDR3 totals 13 residues. The V gene lost 4 bases and the J gene lost 5 bases, with 11 bases spanning the gap. Looked up from germline, CDR1 is SNHLY and CDR2 is FYNNEI. Regarding this clone: Its antigen remains unknown.

This chain uses TRBV2 with TRBJ1-1; D perhaps matches TRBD1 (5 bases). Here the sequenced sample was peripheral blood, taken on day 0 of AZD1222 vaccination. This clonotype was sampled from an adult in good health. In DNA form, the CDR3 reads TGTGCCAGCAGTGGACGGGGGAGGACTGAAGCTTTCTTT. Protein: CASSGRGRTEAFF.